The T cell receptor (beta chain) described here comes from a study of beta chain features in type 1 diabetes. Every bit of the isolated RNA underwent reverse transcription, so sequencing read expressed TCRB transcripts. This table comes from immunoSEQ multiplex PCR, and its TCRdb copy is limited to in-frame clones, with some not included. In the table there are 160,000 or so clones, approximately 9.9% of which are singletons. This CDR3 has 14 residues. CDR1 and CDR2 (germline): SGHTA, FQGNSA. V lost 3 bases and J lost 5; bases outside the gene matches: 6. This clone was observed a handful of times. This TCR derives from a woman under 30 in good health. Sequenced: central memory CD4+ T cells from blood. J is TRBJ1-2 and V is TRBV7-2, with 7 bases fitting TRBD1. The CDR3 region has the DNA TGTGCCAGCAGCTTCGGCGGGACAGAGTATGGCTACACCTTC. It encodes CASSFGGTEYGYTF.